A selection of T cell receptor beta chains follows, all from one sample in a study of blood T cells in healthy people across ages. TCRdb fed the 5' RACE reads into MiXCR, producing one record per CDR3 protein. The data show some 1,800,000 distinct CDR3 sequences, roughly two fifths seen once. The sample consisted of blood. These receptors were taken from a human donor in good health. CDR3s include the opening cysteine and the closing phenylalanine or tryptophan. D genes are given only for firm matches. Part of the rows lack a size; the others show once, few, many or a class for expanded clones.

j_call d_call clone_size v_call cdr3_length cdr3_aa cdr3_nt
TRBJ2-3 TRBD2 NA TRBV24-1 15 CATAPSGDPTDTQYF TGTGCCACCGCCCCTAGCGGGGATCCCACAGATACGCAGTATTTT
TRBJ1-2 NA few TRBV20-1 12 CSARGKNYGYTF TGCAGTGCTAGAGGCAAGAACTATGGCTACACCTTC
TRBJ2-7 NA few TRBV20-1 13 CSARALYQREQYF TGCAGTGCTAGAGCCCTTTATCAGCGGGAGCAGTACTTC
TRBJ1-5 TRBD1 NA TRBV7-2 16 CASSYAGTGPYQPQHF TGTGCCAGCAGCTACGCCGGGACAGGGCCCTATCAGCCCCAGCATTTT
TRBJ2-3 NA NA TRBV10-2 14 CVSSEVPISGTQYF TGCGTCAGCAGTGAGGTCCCCATTTCTGGGACGCAGTATTTT
TRBJ2-1 NA NA TRBV7-9 12 CASSFNRNEQFF TGTGCCAGCAGCTTTAACAGGAATGAGCAGTTCTTC
TRBJ2-3 NA NA TRBV20-1 14 CSAPPRLNTDTQYF TGCAGTGCTCCCCCACGGTTGAACACAGATACGCAGTATTTT
TRBJ2-3 NA many TRBV4-1 15 CASSHSATSTDTQYF TGCGCCAGCAGCCACAGCGCCACATCCACAGATACGCAGTATTTT
TRBJ2-1 NA few TRBV4-1 16 CASSPHGRGGKNEQFF TGCGCCAGCAGCCCGCATGGCAGGGGGGGAAAAAATGAGCAGTTCTTC
TRBJ1-1 NA NA TRBV7-2 17 CASSLGGLGGWNTEAFF TGTGCCAGCAGCTTAGGAGGACTTGGAGGATGGAACACTGAAGCTTTCTTT
TRBJ1-1 NA NA TRBV29-1 14 CSVKPQGMNTEAFF TGCAGCGTAAAACCTCAGGGTATGAACACTGAAGCTTTCTTT
TRBJ1-5 NA many TRBV12-3/TRBV12-4 15 CASSLGGGGNQPQHF TGTGCCAGCAGCTTAGGGGGTGGGGGCAATCAGCCCCAGCATTTT
TRBJ1-6 TRBD1 NA TRBV7-6 14 CASAGQGTGSPPHF TGTGCCAGCGCCGGACAGGGGACCGGTTCACCCCCCCACTTT
TRBJ1-4 NA NA TRBV12-3/TRBV12-4 17 CASSPSPGRLNNEKLFF TGTGCCAGCAGTCCCTCCCCGGGACGGCTAAATAATGAAAAACTGTTTTTT
TRBJ1-1 NA few TRBV6-6 13 CASSYPLTGNAFF TGTGCCAGCAGTTACCCCCTGACAGGTAACGCTTTCTTT
TRBJ2-5 NA few TRBV28 16 CASSLNGGGLEGTQYF TGTGCCAGCAGTTTAAATGGCGGGGGCCTGGAGGGGACCCAGTACTTC
TRBJ2-7 NA NA TRBV5-6 13 CASSGGEGYEQYF TGTGCCAGCAGCGGTGGCGAGGGCTACGAGCAGTACTTC
TRBJ2-1 TRBD2 few TRBV25-1 14 CASSPAGGRFEQFF TGTGCCAGCAGTCCAGCGGGGGGGAGGTTTGAGCAGTTCTTC
TRBJ2-3 NA few TRBV4-3 15 CASSQSGGDTDTQYF TGCGCCAGCAGTCAGTCTGGCGGGGACACAGATACGCAGTATTTT
TRBJ1-4 NA NA TRBV28 16 CASSLSLFGGPGKLFF TGTGCCAGCAGTTTATCTCTATTCGGGGGGCCTGGAAAACTGTTTTTT
TRBJ1-2 TRBD1 NA TRBV24-1 13 CATSPGQYYGYTF TGTGCCACCAGTCCGGGACAGTACTATGGCTACACCTTC
TRBJ1-2 NA NA TRBV20-1 15 CSAGRAGPGGYGYTF TGCAGTGCTGGACGAGCTGGCCCCGGAGGCTATGGCTACACCTTC
TRBJ1-1 TRBD1 NA TRBV29-1 12 CSGWTGATEAFF TGCAGCGGCTGGACAGGGGCCACTGAAGCTTTCTTT
TRBJ1-5 TRBD1 few TRBV29-1 13 CSAGDRGNQPQHF TGCAGCGCCGGCGACAGGGGCAATCAGCCCCAGCATTTT
TRBJ1-2 NA many TRBV7-9 13 CASSLEQFYGYTF TGTGCCAGCAGCTTGGAACAGTTTTATGGCTACACCTTC
TRBJ1-2 NA few TRBV29-1 13 CSEQIQPNYGYTF TGCAGCGAACAGATACAGCCCAACTATGGCTACACCTTC
TRBJ1-2 TRBD1 NA TRBV3-1 16 CASSQEQGALGYGYTF TGTGCCAGCAGCCAAGAACAGGGGGCGTTGGGGTATGGCTACACCTTC
TRBJ1-6 TRBD1 once TRBV7-3 14 CASSLGDRWAPLHF TGTGCCAGCAGCCTCGGGGACAGGTGGGCACCCCTCCACTTT
TRBJ2-7 NA NA TRBV27 14 CTSSFPWRRDEQYF TGTACCAGCAGTTTCCCGTGGCGGCGGGACGAGCAGTACTTC
TRBJ1-5 TRBD1 few TRBV29-1 14 CSVARDRGGQPQHF TGCAGCGTGGCACGGGACAGGGGGGGTCAGCCCCAGCATTTT
TRBJ1-4 NA NA TRBV2 14 CASSIQGPNEKLFF TGTGCCAGCAGTATACAGGGTCCTAATGAAAAACTGTTTTTT
TRBJ1-1 NA few TRBV15 13 CATSRDHRRQAFF TGTGCCACCAGCAGAGATCACAGACGGCAGGCTTTCTTT
TRBJ2-1 NA NA TRBV20-1 16 CSARDSLRGDYNEQFF TGCAGTGCTAGAGACAGCTTGCGGGGAGATTACAATGAGCAGTTCTTC
TRBJ2-7 TRBD1 NA TRBV10-3 17 CAISDLQGERVYYEQYF TGTGCCATCAGTGATCTACAGGGGGAACGGGTTTACTACGAGCAGTACTTC
TRBJ1-4 NA NA TRBV7-8 17 CASSLRQALTTNEKLFF TGTGCCAGCAGCCTCCGACAGGCCCTAACAACTAATGAAAAACTGTTTTTT
TRBJ2-5 NA many TRBV12-3/TRBV12-4 12 CASSLKGETQYF TGTGCCAGCAGTTTGAAGGGAGAGACCCAGTACTTC
TRBJ2-7 NA NA TRBV5-1 16 CASSLVYPGGSYEQYF TGCGCCAGCAGCTTGGTATATCCCGGGGGATCCTACGAGCAGTACTTC
TRBJ2-2 NA once TRBV6-4 17 CASSDSIVGGEAGELFF TGTGCCAGCAGTGACTCGATTGTCGGCGGGGAGGCCGGGGAGCTGTTTTTT
TRBJ1-2 NA few TRBV29-1 13 CSVDIWESSGYTF TGCAGCGTTGATATTTGGGAGAGCAGTGGCTACACCTTC
TRBJ1-5 NA NA TRBV10-3 12 CAISEADQPQHF TGTGCCATCAGTGAAGCGGATCAGCCCCAGCATTTT
TRBJ2-7 TRBD2 NA TRBV15 15 CATSLGLAGAYEQYF TGTGCCACCAGCCTGGGTCTAGCGGGGGCCTACGAGCAGTACTTC
TRBJ2-6 NA NA TRBV29-1 14 CSVGHRSGANVLTF TGCAGCGTCGGACATCGCTCTGGGGCCAACGTCCTGACTTTC
TRBJ1-2 TRBD1 NA TRBV4-3 16 CASSQESQQGAGGYTF TGCGCCAGCAGCCAAGAATCCCAACAGGGGGCAGGAGGCTACACCTTC
TRBJ1-6 TRBD1 NA TRBV12-3/TRBV12-4 14 CASNEGGLGSPLHF TGTGCCAGCAACGAAGGGGGCCTAGGTTCACCCCTCCACTTT
TRBJ2-1 TRBD2 few TRBV5-1 19 CASSPSGGARTSSYNEQFF TGCGCCAGCAGCCCAAGCGGGGGGGCTAGGACCTCCTCCTACAATGAGCAGTTCTTC
TRBJ1-2 TRBD1 NA TRBV5-6 17 CASSLGRDRGLYYGYTF TGTGCCAGCAGCTTGGGACGGGACAGGGGCCTGTACTATGGCTACACCTTC
TRBJ1-4 TRBD1 NA TRBV20-1 12 CSAPTGAEGLFF TGCAGTGCTCCCACAGGGGCGGAGGGGCTGTTTTTT
TRBJ2-1 NA few TRBV5-1 16 CASSFPNGSSYNEQFF TGCGCCAGCAGCTTTCCCAACGGGAGCTCCTACAATGAGCAGTTCTTC
TRBJ2-3 NA NA TRBV6-5 13 CASTGPLANTQYF TGTGCCAGCACGGGCCCTCTAGCAAACACGCAGTATTTT
TRBJ2-5 NA few TRBV7-2 14 CASSLGHSKGTQYF TGTGCCAGCAGCCTCGGACATTCGAAAGGGACCCAGTACTTC
TRBJ1-5 NA NA TRBV20-1 13 CSASFRVNQPQHF TGCAGTGCTAGTTTTAGGGTCAATCAGCCCCAGCATTTT
TRBJ1-2 TRBD1 NA TRBV6-1 15 CASSETGGDRVGYTF TGTGCCAGCAGTGAGACAGGGGGGGACAGGGTCGGCTACACCTTC